This T cell receptor (beta chain) was retrieved from a study of blood T cell repertoires in COVID-19. Across the study: Samples came from the United States, Italy and Spain, spanning acute and convalescent COVID-19.

Some clones are missing from TCRdb's copy, which holds only in-frame ones; the method was immunoSEQ multiplex PCR. This table has some 140,000 clones, about 85% appearing once. This clone was seen once. CDR3 length: 16 amino acids. Between the trimmed V and J ends, which lost 6 bases and 1 base, there was a span of 18 bases. Germline V lookup: CDR1 MNHNY, CDR2 SVGAGI (reference sequence). This clonotype originated in an older woman with COVID-19, enrolled during active disease. The sequencing input was peripheral blood. V usage is TRBV6-6 and J usage is TRBJ1-1, with D unresolved. The chain's CDR3 is CASRTSGVGWNTEAFF. DNA for the CDR3: TGTGCCAGCAGAACTTCCGGGGTAGGGTGGAACACTGAAGCTTTCTTT.